Following are 19 T cell receptor beta chains from one sample sequenced in a study of CD8+CD57+ T cells in acquired aplastic anemia. Patients who underwent sequencing had shown CD8+CD57+ cell expansion by flow cytometry. Template material for TCR beta VDJ and CDR3 profiling consisted of genomic DNA. TCRdb independently ran MiXCR on the reads; one entry per CDR3 protein. The repertoire consists of about 250,000 distinct CDR3 sequences, with around 45% occurring once and the leading ten covering 6.5% to 8%. Sequencing used sorted CD4+, CD8+, or CD8+CD57+ T cells (not recorded which) from PBMCs. These receptors all come from a human donor with aplastic anemia.

This clonotype was observed at least ten times. This chain joins TRBV15 and TRBJ1-2, with unresolved D. Looked up from germline, CDR1 is LNHNV and CDR2 is YYDKDF (reference sequence). Trimming pared 0 bases from V and 5 bases from J, leaving 13 bases between. CDR3 length: 15 amino acids. The DNA of the CDR3 is TGTGCCACCAGCAGAGATAGGACGGTTCGGTATGGCTACACCTTC. Translating it yields CATSRDRTVRYGYTF.

This clonotype was counted a single time. V usage is TRBV2 and J usage is TRBJ2-5; D gene unclear. The germline V and J ends were trimmed by 2 bases and 0 bases, with 10 bases remaining between them. CDR3 size: 15 residues. The germline CDR1 and CDR2 sequences are SNHLY and FYNNEI. The CDR3 spells CASSERSGYQETQYF. Here the CDR3 DNA reads TGTGCCAGCAGTGAAAGATCGGGTTACCAAGAGACCCAGTACTTC.

V is TRBV2 and J is TRBJ2-7; 8 bases align to TRBD1. The V and J ends lost 9 bases and 4 bases, in that order; junction bases with no gene match: 8. Germline V gene sequence: CDR1 SNHLY, CDR2 FYNNEI. The CDR3 covers 13 residues. CDR3 nucleotides: TGTGCCAGTAAAGAACAGGGGGTGTACGAGCAGTACTTC. It codes for CASKEQGVYEQYF. Full variable domain (outside the CDR3, taken from reference TRBV2 and TRBJ2-7): EPEVTQTPSHQVTQMGQEVILRCVPISNHLYFYWYRQILGQKVEFLVSFYNNEISEKSEIFDDQFSVERPDGSNFTLKIRSTKLEDSAMYFCASKEQGVYEQYFGPGTRLTVT.

This clonotype occurred many times. The V call is TRBV14, the J call TRBJ2-3; D remains unclear. The CDR3 length is 12 residues. CDR1 SGHDN and CDR2 FVKESK come from the germline V gene. Trimming stripped 0 bases from V and 6 bases from J, with 4 bases between. CDR3 DNA sequence: TGTGCCAGCAGCCAAGAATGGGATACGCAGTATTTT. Amino acid sequence: CASSQEWDTQYF.

The chain combines TRBV2 with TRBJ2-5; D may be TRBD1 (6 bases). V lost 6 bases and J 5 bases, leaving 16 bases between the germline ends. The CDR3 consists of 14 residues. CDR1 is SNHLY and CDR2 is FYNNEI in the germline V gene. The CDR3 DNA reads as TGTGCCAGCAGCGCCAGGGACCAGGGGGAGACCCAGTACTTC. The encoded protein is CASSARDQGETQYF.

The chain uses TRBV19 and TRBJ1-3; 7 nucleotides match TRBD1. Trimming took 1 base from V and 3 from J; bases not matched to a gene: 6. The CDR3 runs 16 residues. The germline gives CDR1 LNHDA, CDR2 SQIVND (reference sequence). CDR3 loop: CASSIARTGHGNTIYF. The DNA of the CDR3 is TGTGCCAGTAGTATAGCTCGGACAGGCCATGGAAACACCATATATTTT.

V is TRBV4-2 and J is TRBJ1-4; 7 bases map to TRBD1. The CDR3 sequence is 17 residues long. The germline V gene encodes CDR1 LGHNA and CDR2 YNFKEQ. Unmatched junction bases numbered 12, after V lost 0 bases and J lost 8 bases. CDR3: CASSQELVSGGGEKLFF. The CDR3 DNA reads TGTGCCAGCAGCCAAGAGTTGGTCTCAGGGGGAGGAGAAAAACTGTTTTTT.

This clonotype was seen ten or more times. This chain uses TRBV4-3 with TRBJ2-5, with 9 bases that match TRBD2. The CDR3 length is 17 residues. Germline trimming cut 0 bases from V and 3 bases from J; bases unmatched to any gene: 8. Germline V gene data show CDR1 as LGHNA and CDR2 as YSLEER. CDR3 protein: CASSQDSVASGEETQYF. The CDR3 DNA sequence: TGCGCCAGCAGCCAAGATTCTGTGGCTAGCGGGGAAGAGACCCAGTACTTC.

This clonotype was observed many times. The chain is built from TRBV6-6 and TRBJ1-6; unclear D gene. V was shortened by 6 bases and J by 6 bases, with 9 bases between the two germline ends. Per the germline V gene, CDR1 is MNHNY and CDR2 is SVGAGI (reference sequence). The CDR3 contains 13 residues. The CDR3 DNA follows: TGTGCCAGCAGAGGTATTAGTAATTCACCCCTCCACTTT. Translation gives CASRGISNSPLHF.

This clonotype was counted between two and nine times. The CDR3 protein is CATSRMTETYEQYF. The CDR3 DNA follows: TGTGCCACCAGCAGAATGACAGAGACCTACGAGCAGTACTTC. The rearrangement uses TRBV15 and TRBJ2-7, with D possibly matching TRBD1 (5 bases). Germline V gene lookup returns CDR1 LNHNV and CDR2 YYDKDF (reference sequence). This CDR3 contains 14 residues. Trimming removed 2 bases from V and 2 bases from J, with 10 bases in between.

This clonotype occurred a few times. It may be a read error: a sequence one base away is much more abundant. The chain is built from TRBV2 and TRBJ1-5; D perhaps matches TRBD1 (5 bases). Germline CDR1 reads SNHLY; CDR2 reads FYNNEI. The CDR3 is 13 residues long. V shed 6 bases and J shed 2 bases, with 8 bases lying between them. CDR3 loop: CASRLQGNQPQHF. CDR3 nucleotide sequence: TGTGCCAGCAGGCTACAGGGCAATCAGCCCCAGCATTTT.

At least ten counts were recorded for this clonotype. The genes are TRBV5-5 and TRBJ2-5; D possibly corresponds to TRBD1 (5 bases). Germline CDR1 and CDR2: SGHKS and YYEKEE (reference sequence). The CDR3 consists of 15 residues. The V end was cut by 1 base, the J end by 0 bases, with 10 bases between. The CDR3 sequence is CASSLNRQHQETQYF. CDR3 sequence (DNA): TGTGCCAGCAGCTTGAACCGACAGCACCAAGAGACCCAGTACTTC.

At least ten counts were recorded for this clonotype. The chain joins TRBV7-9 to TRBJ1-1; 7 positions match TRBD1. Losses at the gene ends were 5 bases for V and 0 bases for J; bases not matched to a gene: 6. CDR3 size: 15 residues. The germline CDR1 and CDR2 sequences are SEHNR and FQNEAQ (reference sequence). The CDR3 DNA follows: TGTGCCAGCAGCCCGATGGGACAGCTGAACACTGAAGCTTTCTTT. Protein product: CASSPMGQLNTEAFF.

The gene calls are TRBV27 and TRBJ1-1; TRBD1 agrees at 7 bases. The germline V gene has CDR1 MNHEY and CDR2 SMNVEV (reference sequence). CDR3 length equals 16 residues. V lost 3 bases, J lost 2 bases, and 9 bases stayed unmatched. CDR3 region: CASSFQSTGVNTEAFF. CDR3 sequence (DNA): TGTGCCAGCAGTTTCCAATCAACAGGGGTTAACACTGAAGCTTTCTTT.

This clonotype came up many times. V and J are TRBV7-3 and TRBJ1-2; no reliable D call. The V gene lost 8 bases and the J gene lost 6 bases, with 7 bases spanning the gap. Looked up from germline, CDR1 is SGHTA and CDR2 is FQGTGA. The CDR3 has 10 amino acids. Written as DNA, the CDR3 is TGTGCCAGCGGCGGGCATGGCTACACCTTC. It codes for CASGGHGYTF.

This clonotype was detected a few times. The J gene is TRBJ2-3, the V gene TRBV2; D ambiguous. The CDR3 spans 13 residues. Germline lookup yields CDR1 SNHLY and CDR2 FYNNEI. Between the trimmed V and J ends, which lost 4 bases and 2 bases, there was a span of 7 bases. CDR3 loop: CASSGEHTDTQYF. CDR3 bases: TGTGCCAGCAGTGGAGAACACACAGATACGCAGTATTTT.

The chain links TRBV9 to TRBJ2-3; D unclear. V lost 0 bases, J lost 2 bases, and 7 bases lay in between. This CDR3 is 14 amino acids long. Germline assignment: CDR1 SGDLS and CDR2 YYNGEE. In DNA, the CDR3 is TGTGCCAGCAGCGTAGCCCCCAACACAGATACGCAGTATTTT. It codes for CASSVAPNTDTQYF.

V usage is TRBV2 and J usage is TRBJ1-1; the D is unclear. Trimming stripped 5 bases from V and 8 bases from J, with 6 bases between. The CDR3 extends over 10 amino acids. CDR1 SNHLY and CDR2 FYNNEI come from the germline V gene. CDR3 sequence reads: CASSQWEAFF. The CDR3 DNA is TGTGCCAGCAGTCAGTGGGAAGCTTTCTTT.

This clonotype appeared a few times. The V gene is TRBV6-5, the J gene TRBJ2-2, with D possibly matching TRBD1 (8 bases). Germline assignment: CDR1 MNHEY and CDR2 SVGAGI. V was trimmed by 5 bases and J by 6 bases, leaving 22 bases between them. CDR3 length equals 17 residues. CDR3 sequence: CASSERDRPAQPGELFF. The CDR3 DNA is TGTGCCAGCAGTGAGCGGGACAGGCCCGCTCAGCCCGGGGAGCTGTTTTTT.